This entry describes one T cell receptor (beta chain). The antigen is unknown. The data derive from a study of cytomegalovirus exposure and HLA in healthy donors. Study overall: Ancestry clustering placed about 86% of approximately 370 genotyped donors in the Caucasian-associated cluster. General study findings and limits: The study listed 150 to 200 cytomegalovirus-associated TCR beta chains.

Those who donated were healthy bone marrow donors. Trimming took 9 bases from V and 3 from J; bases not matched to a gene: 7. This CDR3 region has 15 residues. Germline values: CDR1 MNHNS, CDR2 SASEGT. PCR amplification relied on 60 Vbeta primers (plus 13 Jbeta primers). Methods used by the authors: Unique TCR beta chains totaled some 80 million in a later count, with 8.5 million to 12 million of them shared. Data came from immunoSEQ multiplex PCR; TCRdb stores just in-frame clones and leaves some out. Clone size and V and J calls were adopted from that table, with D and trimming inferred from the DNA. The sample comprises 150,000 or so clones, roughly 70% of which are singletons, and 4.3% rests with the top ten.

V usage is TRBV6-1 and J usage is TRBJ1-4; 10 bases are shared with TRBD1. This TCR was sampled from a man younger than 35 in good health and CMV-seropositive. Sequenced material: PBMCs. The CDR3 spells CASGTGAPANEKLFF. The DNA for the CDR3 is TGTGCCAGTGGGACAGGGGCGCCTGCTAATGAAAAACTGTTTTTT.